This TCR beta chain was recorded in a study of tumor-infiltrating lymphocytes in primary liver carcinoma. Whole-study context: Surgical resection served as treatment for the primary liver carcinoma of these patients. Patients, male and female, were 30 to 69 years old.

Constant-region priming of approximately 500 ng total RNA yielded TCR beta cDNA. Slightly modified ARM-PCR with three nested multiplex PCR rounds yielded TCR beta libraries. TCRdb re-called the multiplex PCR reads through MiXCR, storing one row per CDR3 protein. Of hundreds of thousands of distinct CDR3 sequences in the sample, around three fifths were seen once. The authors took blood RNA from unsorted whole blood and also extracted germline DNA. The authors collected approximately 4 milliliters of peripheral blood before surgery. Study-level results: The overlap of tumor-adjacent and tumor-blood pairs was smaller than that of tumor region pairs.

Comments on this clonotype: Antigen: not known.

Source material: peripheral blood. The receptor was isolated from a woman in her 30s with primary liver carcinoma and hepatitis B virus infection.

CDR3: CSVEDAQLAAFRVQYF. CDR3 in DNA: TGCAGCGTTGAAGATGCACAACTAGCGGCCTTTAGAGTCCAGTACTTC. The gene calls are TRBV29-1 and TRBJ2-5; 8 bases are shared with TRBD2. This CDR3 spans 16 amino acids. J lost 10 bases, V lost 0 bases, and 16 bases had no gene match. Germline loops: CDR1 SQVTM, CDR2 ANQGSEA.